This T cell receptor (beta chain) was sequenced for a study of T cell responses to AZD1222 COVID-19 vaccine. The CDR3 covers 15 residues. Germline loops: CDR1 SNHLY, CDR2 FYNNEI. The trim removed 6 bases at V and 3 bases at J, leaving 9 bases unmatched. As regards this clone: What it binds is unknown.

General study points: The study found vaccine-associated CD4 TCRs spanning spike, dominant at 160-218 and 743-854. Regions left unmutated in variants are reportedly the target of nearly half of spike-specific TCRs. At baseline, seropositivity was found in only 5 to 7 AZD1222 recipients.

Method: immunoSEQ multiplex PCR; TCRdb's copy keeps in-frame clones and lacks some. This table holds approximately 210,000 clones, more than 85% found once. V usage is TRBV2 and J usage is TRBJ2-3; TRBD2 matches 7 bases. The source was peripheral blood, collected 28 days after the second AZD1222 dose. The TCR was taken from an adult who received the AZD1222 COVID-19 vaccine. Here the CDR3 reads CASRAGVRRTDTQYF. CDR3 DNA sequence: TGTGCCAGCAGGGCGGGGGTCCGAAGGACAGATACGCAGTATTTT.